The clone carrying this T cell receptor beta chain appeared a few times. The antigen is unknown. Just one base apart from a much larger clone, this may be a read error. This CDR3 spans 16 amino acids. Germline CDR1 SGHAT, CDR2 FQNNGV. They got blood RNA out of unsorted whole blood and also pulled out germline DNA. Patients carried chronic HBV infection without prior treatment. This specimen comes from a study of tumor-infiltrating lymphocytes in primary liver carcinoma. Whole-study context: Treatment of the patients' primary liver carcinoma consisted of surgical resection.

Study conclusions and caveats: There was no comparison of CD4+ and CD8+ repertoires, as samples were bulk unsorted.

Synthesis of TCR beta cDNA was carried out from about 0.55 ug total RNA with a constant-region primer. Nested multiplex PCR, run for three rounds with slightly modified ARM-PCR, yielded TCR beta libraries. Both of the initial two PCR rounds ran for about 9 cycles and employed TRBV1-TRBV30 forward primers alongside a C-beta reverse primer. TCRdb fed the multiplex PCR reads into MiXCR, producing one record per CDR3 protein. The table lists around 210,000 distinct CDR3 sequences, less than 75% of them singletons. The source material was peripheral blood. The V call is TRBV11-2, the J call TRBJ2-1; 9 bases are shared with TRBD2. This clonotype originated in a woman in her sixties or seventies with primary liver carcinoma and hepatitis B virus infection. CDR3 residues: CTSSPTSGYSYNEQFF. In nucleotides, the CDR3 is TGTACCAGCAGCCCGACTAGCGGCTACTCCTACAATGAGCAGTTCTTC.